One and the same sample provided the 9 T cell receptor beta chains below, sequenced in a study of tumor-infiltrating lymphocytes in primary liver carcinoma. The researchers produced TCR beta cDNA from around 0.5 ug total RNA with a constant-region primer. Three-round nested multiplex PCR performed with slightly modified ARM-PCR produced the TCR beta libraries. Primers for the first two PCR rounds were TRBV1-TRBV30 forward primers and a C-beta reverse primer (10 cycles per round). TCRdb re-called the multiplex PCR reads with MiXCR, one entry per CDR3 protein. The repertoire includes about 99,000 distinct CDR3 sequences, approximately 68% of them detected once, and more than 8% sits in the top ten. For each extraction, RNA and DNA were obtained together from approximately 20-30 mg of unsorted bulk tissue. The specimen sequenced was liver tumor tissue from sampling region 5. The subset: tumor region T5, tumor centre. The source is a woman aged 55-69 years with primary liver carcinoma and hepatitis B virus infection.

This clonotype was found many times. This sequence joins TRBV14 and TRBJ2-2; possible D gene TRBD2, 6 bases. Germline V lookup: CDR1 SGHDN, CDR2 FVKESK. Trimming cost V 2 bases and J 0 bases, with 10 bases left between them. This CDR3 is built from 16 residues. The chain's CDR3 is CASSQLLAANTGELFF. The DNA for the CDR3 is TGTGCCAGCAGCCAATTACTAGCCGCGAACACCGGGGAGCTGTTTTTT.

This clonotype is judged medium-sized. The chain recombines TRBV29-1 with TRBJ2-5, with D unresolved. CDR3 length: 13 residues. Between the trimmed V and J ends, which lost 1 base and 3 bases, there was a span of 9 bases. Germline-derived CDR1 and CDR2 are SQVTM and ANQGSEA. CDR3: CSVEGSAKETQYF. DNA of the CDR3: TGCAGCGTTGAAGGGTCTGCAAAAGAGACCCAGTACTTC.

The V and J genes are TRBV11-2 and TRBJ2-5; D is unresolved. This CDR3 is built from 14 residues. V lost 3 bases, J lost 11 bases, and 19 bases lay in between. Germline V gives CDR1 SGHAT, CDR2 FQNNGV. CDR3 in DNA: TGTGCCAGCAGCTTCAGCGTGAGGAAAGAGATTCAGTACTTC. It encodes CASSFSVRKEIQYF.

To note about this clonotype: The germline gene is not matched at one end of the junction; a read error may be the cause. This chain joins TRBV6-5 and TRBJ1-5; maybe TRBD1 (5 bases). The V gene's germline CDR1 is MNHEY and CDR2 SVGAGI. The length of the CDR3 is 15 residues. In DNA, the CDR3 is TGTGCCAGCAGTTACGGGGGGTTACGGGATCAGTCCCAACATTTT. It specifies CASSYGGLRDQSQHF.

This clonotype has only one observation. Here the CDR3 omits its conserved ending phenylalanine or tryptophan, so a read error is the likely source. This sequence joins TRBV11-2 and TRBJ2-7; unclear D gene. CDR3 size: 14 residues. Germline loops: CDR1 SGHAT, CDR2 FQNNGV. V was trimmed by 3 bases and J by 7 bases, leaving 16 bases between them. The CDR3 here is CASSLEPARGEQYS. For the CDR3, the DNA is TGTGCCAGCAGCTTGGAACCAGCGAGAGGAGAGCAGTACTCC.

For this clonotype: This likely comes from a read error, as the CDR3 has no conserved phenylalanine or tryptophan at its end. The chain has TRBV28 and TRBJ2-2; D gene uncertain. This CDR3 is 16 amino acids long. The V end lost 5 bases, the J end lost 1 base, and 14 bases lay between the germline ends. CDR1 is MDHEN and CDR2 is SYDVKM in the germline V gene. CDR3: CASSPSTSRNTGELFS. CDR3 DNA sequence: TGTGCCAGCAGTCCGTCGACGAGTAGGAACACCGGGGAGCTGTTTTCT.

Comments on this clonotype: Given a much more abundant clone one base away, this may be a read error. The rearrangement links TRBV12-3 or TRBV12-4 to TRBJ2-1, with D hard to call. This CDR3 region has 11 residues. CDR3 DNA: TGTGCCAGCGGTTTTATGGATGAGCAGTTCTTC. Its translation: CASGFMDEQFF.

V and J are TRBV6-6 and TRBJ2-3, with TRBD2 as a possible D gene (5 bases). The V and J ends lost 2 bases and 8 bases respectively, with 17 bases between them. CDR3 length: 15 residues. Germline assignment: CDR1 MNHNY and CDR2 SVGAGI (reference sequence). The CDR3 sequence is CASSYGGRHAGTQYF. In nucleotides, the CDR3 is TGTGCCAGCAGTTACGGCGGGCGTCACGCAGGTACGCAGTATTTT.

This clonotype showed up just once. The chain carries TRBV7-9 and TRBJ2-3, with D unclear. The length of the CDR3 is 16 residues. V lost 7 bases and J 4 bases, leaving 21 bases between the germline ends. Germline V lookup: CDR1 SEHNR, CDR2 FQNEAQ (reference sequence). In DNA form, the CDR3 reads TGTGCCAGCACTCCCAGACAAGACTCAAGCGCAGATACGCAGTATTTT. Translating it yields CASTPRQDSSADTQYF.